The clone carrying this T cell receptor beta chain has at least ten counts. Antigen specificity is unknown. This entry comes from a study of T cells in Graves' hyperthyroidism and ophthalmopathy. Study-level points and caveats: Most thyroid clonotypes with frequency above 0.001 were detected in blood.

The hyperthyroidism patients had all been newly diagnosed, and their disease duration was under 2 months. Their ages ranged from 18 to 65 years. Investigators excluded patients with uncontrolled infection, other autoimmune disease, pregnancy or lactation. The CDR3 regions of TCR beta were amplified from RNA transcripts. With the HTBI primer set, the TCR CDR3 went through a first round of RT-PCR. MiXCR was run by TCRdb on the multiplex PCR reads, yielding one entry per CDR3 protein. In the table there are about 400,000 distinct CDR3 sequences, roughly 14% of which are singletons. The V gene's germline CDR1 is MNHEY and CDR2 SMNVEV (reference sequence). Trimming stripped 6 bases from V and 7 bases from J, with 10 bases between. The CDR3 runs 13 residues.

The TCR originated in a woman aged 18 to 35 with Graves' hyperthyroidism. This chain connects TRBV27 to TRBJ1-6, with D possibly TRBD1 on 5 matching bases. The sequenced sample was blood. The CDR3 nucleotides read TGTGCCAGCAGCCGGGACCGAAATTCACCCCTCCACTTT. It is translated as CASSRDRNSPLHF.